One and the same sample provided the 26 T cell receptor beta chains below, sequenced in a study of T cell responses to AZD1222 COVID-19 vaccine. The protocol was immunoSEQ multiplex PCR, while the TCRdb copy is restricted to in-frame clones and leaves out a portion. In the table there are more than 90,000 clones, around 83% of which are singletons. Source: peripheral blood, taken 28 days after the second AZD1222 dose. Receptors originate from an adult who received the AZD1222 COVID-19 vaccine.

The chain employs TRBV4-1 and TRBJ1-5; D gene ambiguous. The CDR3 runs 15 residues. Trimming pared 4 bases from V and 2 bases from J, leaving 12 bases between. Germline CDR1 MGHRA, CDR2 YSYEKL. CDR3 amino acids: CASSPFVIRNQPQHF. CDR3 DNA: TGCGCCAGCAGCCCATTTGTAATCCGCAATCAGCCCCAGCATTTT.

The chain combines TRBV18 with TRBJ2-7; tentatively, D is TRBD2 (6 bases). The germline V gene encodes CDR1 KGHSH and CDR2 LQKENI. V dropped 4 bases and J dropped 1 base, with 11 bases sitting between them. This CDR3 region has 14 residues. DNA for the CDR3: TGTGCCAGCTCACTCTACGCGGGATCCTACGAGCAGTACTTC. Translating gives CASSLYAGSYEQYF.

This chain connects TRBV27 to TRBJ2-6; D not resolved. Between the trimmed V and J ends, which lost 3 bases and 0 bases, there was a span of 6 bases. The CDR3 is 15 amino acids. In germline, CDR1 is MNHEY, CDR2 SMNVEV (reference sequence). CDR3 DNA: TGTGCCAGCAGTTTGGGAAGCTCTGGGGCCAACGTCCTGACTTTC. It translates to CASSLGSSGANVLTF.

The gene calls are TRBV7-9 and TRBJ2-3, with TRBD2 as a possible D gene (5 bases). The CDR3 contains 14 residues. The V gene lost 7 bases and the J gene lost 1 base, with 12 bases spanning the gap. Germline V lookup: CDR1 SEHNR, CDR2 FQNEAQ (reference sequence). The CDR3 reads CASTPGSGTDTQYF. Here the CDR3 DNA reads TGTGCCAGCACCCCGGGGTCGGGCACAGATACGCAGTATTTT. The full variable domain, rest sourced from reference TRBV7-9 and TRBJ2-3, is DTGVSQNPRHKITKRGQNVTFRCDPISEHNRLYWYRQTLGQGPEFLTYFQNEAQLEKSRLLSDRFSAERPKGSFSTLEIQRTEQGDSAMYLCASTPGSGTDTQYFGPGTRLTVL.

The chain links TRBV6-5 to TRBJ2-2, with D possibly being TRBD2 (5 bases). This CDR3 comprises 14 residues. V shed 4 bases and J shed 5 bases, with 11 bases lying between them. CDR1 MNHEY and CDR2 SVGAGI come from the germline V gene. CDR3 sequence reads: CASSLGVGTGELFF. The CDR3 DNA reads TGTGCCAGCAGTTTGGGAGTAGGAACCGGGGAGCTGTTTTTT.

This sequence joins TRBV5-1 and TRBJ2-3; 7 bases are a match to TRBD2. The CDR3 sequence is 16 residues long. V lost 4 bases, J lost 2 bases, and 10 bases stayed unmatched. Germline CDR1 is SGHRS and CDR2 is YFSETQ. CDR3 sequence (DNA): TGCGCCAGCAGCCTTGCTAGCGGTATGTACACAGATACGCAGTATTTT. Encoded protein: CASSLASGMYTDTQYF.

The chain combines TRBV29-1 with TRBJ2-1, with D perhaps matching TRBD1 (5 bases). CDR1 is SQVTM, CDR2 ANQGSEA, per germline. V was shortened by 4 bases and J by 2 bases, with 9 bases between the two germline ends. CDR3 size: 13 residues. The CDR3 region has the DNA TGCAGCGTTGCAGGGAAAACCTACAATGAGCAGTTCTTC. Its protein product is CSVAGKTYNEQFF.

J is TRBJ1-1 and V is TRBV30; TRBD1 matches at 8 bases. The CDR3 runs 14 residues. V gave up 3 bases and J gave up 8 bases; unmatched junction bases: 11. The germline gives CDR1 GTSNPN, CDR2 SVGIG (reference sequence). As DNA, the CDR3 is TGTGCCTGGAGCGGATTACAGGGGGAACTAGAAGCTTTCTTT. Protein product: CAWSGLQGELEAFF.

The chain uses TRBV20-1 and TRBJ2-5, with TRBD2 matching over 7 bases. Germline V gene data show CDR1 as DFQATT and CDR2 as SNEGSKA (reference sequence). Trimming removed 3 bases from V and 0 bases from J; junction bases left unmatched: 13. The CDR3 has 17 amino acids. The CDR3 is CSASAFGASGNQETQYF. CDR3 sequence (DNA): TGCAGTGCTAGTGCGTTTGGGGCTAGCGGTAACCAAGAGACCCAGTACTTC.

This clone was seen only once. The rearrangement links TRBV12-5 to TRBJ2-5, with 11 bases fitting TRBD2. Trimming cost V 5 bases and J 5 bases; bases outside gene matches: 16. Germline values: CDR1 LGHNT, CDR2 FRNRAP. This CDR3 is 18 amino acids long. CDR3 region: CASGPGVTGLAEMETQYF. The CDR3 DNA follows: TGTGCTAGTGGTCCCGGGGTCACGGGACTAGCGGAAATGGAGACCCAGTACTTC.

The CDR3 region is CASSLSGQETQYF. CDR3 nucleotide sequence: TGTGCCAGCAGTTTAAGCGGCCAAGAGACCCAGTACTTC. This rearrangement joins TRBV12-3 or TRBV12-4 to TRBJ2-5, with D possibly being TRBD2 (5 bases). This CDR3 spans 13 amino acids. V lost 2 bases and J lost 1, with 5 bases in between.

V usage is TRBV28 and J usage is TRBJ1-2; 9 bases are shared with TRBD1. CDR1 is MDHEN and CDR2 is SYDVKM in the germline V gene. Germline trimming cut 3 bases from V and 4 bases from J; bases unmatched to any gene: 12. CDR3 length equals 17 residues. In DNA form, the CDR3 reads TGTGCCAGCAGTTTCTTCTTTCGGACAGGGGTGACCTATGGCTACACCTTC. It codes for CASSFFFRTGVTYGYTF.

The CDR3 bases are TGCAGCGGTCTACGGGAAAGGAACACTGAAGCTTTCTTT. Translated, it gives CSGLRERNTEAFF. The chain combines TRBV29-1 with TRBJ1-1, with unresolved D. Trimming stripped 7 bases from V and 1 base from J, with 13 bases between. The V gene's germline CDR1 is SQVTM and CDR2 ANQGSEA. This CDR3 has 13 amino acids.

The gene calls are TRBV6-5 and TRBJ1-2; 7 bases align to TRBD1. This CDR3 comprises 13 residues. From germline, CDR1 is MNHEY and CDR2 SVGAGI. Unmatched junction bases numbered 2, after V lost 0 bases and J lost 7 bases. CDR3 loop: CASSYSTGFGYTF. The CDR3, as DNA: TGTGCCAGCAGTTACTCGACAGGGTTTGGCTACACCTTC.

The CDR3, as DNA: TGTGCCAGCAGTTTCGAGGGTTACACTGAAGCTTTCTTT. It specifies CASSFEGYTEAFF. The V call is TRBV27, the J call TRBJ1-1; unclear D gene. Germline CDR1 is MNHEY and CDR2 is SMNVEV (reference sequence). The length of the CDR3 is 13 residues. Trimming stripped 3 bases from V and 3 bases from J, with 8 bases between.

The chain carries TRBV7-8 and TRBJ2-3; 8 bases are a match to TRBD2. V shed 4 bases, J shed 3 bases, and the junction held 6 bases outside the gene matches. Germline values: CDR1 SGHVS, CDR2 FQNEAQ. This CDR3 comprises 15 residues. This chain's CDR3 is CASSSAGEGTDTQYF. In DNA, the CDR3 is TGTGCCAGCAGCTCAGCGGGAGAGGGAACAGATACGCAGTATTTT. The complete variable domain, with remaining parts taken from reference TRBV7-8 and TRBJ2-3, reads GAGVSQSPRYKVAKRGQDVALRCDPISGHVSLFWYQQALGQGPEFLTYFQNEAQLDKSGLPSDRFFAERPEGSVSTLKIQRTQQEDSAVYLCASSSAGEGTDTQYFGPGTRLTVL.

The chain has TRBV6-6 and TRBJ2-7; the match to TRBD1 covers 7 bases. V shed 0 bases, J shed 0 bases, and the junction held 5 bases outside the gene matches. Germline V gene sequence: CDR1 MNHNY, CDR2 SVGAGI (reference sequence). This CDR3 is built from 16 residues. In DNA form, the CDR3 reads TGTGCCAGCAGTTACTCGACTAAGGGGGCCTCCTACGAGCAGTACTTC. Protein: CASSYSTKGASYEQYF.

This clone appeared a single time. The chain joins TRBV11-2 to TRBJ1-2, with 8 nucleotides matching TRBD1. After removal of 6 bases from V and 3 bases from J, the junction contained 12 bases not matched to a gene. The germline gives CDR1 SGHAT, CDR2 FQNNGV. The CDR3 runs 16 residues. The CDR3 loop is CASRPIRDRTHYGYTF. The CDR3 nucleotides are TGTGCCAGCAGGCCTATCCGGGACAGGACCCACTATGGCTACACCTTC.

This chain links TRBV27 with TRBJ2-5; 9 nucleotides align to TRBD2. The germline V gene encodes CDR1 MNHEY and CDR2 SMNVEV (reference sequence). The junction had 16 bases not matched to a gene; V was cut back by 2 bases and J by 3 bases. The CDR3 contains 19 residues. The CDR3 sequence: CASSLTGTGGRGGKETQYF. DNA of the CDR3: TGTGCCAGCAGTTTAACCGGGACCGGCGGGAGGGGAGGGAAAGAGACCCAGTACTTC.

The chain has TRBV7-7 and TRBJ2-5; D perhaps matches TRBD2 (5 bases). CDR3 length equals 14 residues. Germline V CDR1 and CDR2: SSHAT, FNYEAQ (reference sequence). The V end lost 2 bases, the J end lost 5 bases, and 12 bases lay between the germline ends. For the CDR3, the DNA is TGTGCCAGCAGCTTAAACGGGATAAGGGAGACCCAGTACTTC. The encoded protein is CASSLNGIRETQYF.

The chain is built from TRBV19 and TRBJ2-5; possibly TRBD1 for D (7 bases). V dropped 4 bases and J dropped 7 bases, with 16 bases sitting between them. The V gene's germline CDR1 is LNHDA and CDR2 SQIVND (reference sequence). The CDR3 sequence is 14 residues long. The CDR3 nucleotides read TGTGCCAGTAGTACGACTGGGACAGCGGGGACCCAGTACTTC. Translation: CASSTTGTAGTQYF.

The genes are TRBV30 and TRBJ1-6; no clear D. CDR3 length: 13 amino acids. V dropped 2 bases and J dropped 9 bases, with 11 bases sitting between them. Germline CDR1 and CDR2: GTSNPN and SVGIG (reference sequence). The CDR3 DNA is TGTGCCTGGAGTTCCCAACTCCGTTCACCCCTCCACTTT. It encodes CAWSSQLRSPLHF.

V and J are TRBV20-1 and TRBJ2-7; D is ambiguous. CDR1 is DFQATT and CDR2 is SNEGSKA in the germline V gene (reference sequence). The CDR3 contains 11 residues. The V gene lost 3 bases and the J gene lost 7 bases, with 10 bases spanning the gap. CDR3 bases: TGCAGTGCTAGTAACTTCTTAGAGCAGTACTTC. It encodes CSASNFLEQYF.

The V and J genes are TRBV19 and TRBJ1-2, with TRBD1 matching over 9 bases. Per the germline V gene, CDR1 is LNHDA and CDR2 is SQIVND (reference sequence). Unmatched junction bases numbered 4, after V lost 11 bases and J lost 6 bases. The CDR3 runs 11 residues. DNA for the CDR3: TGTGCCCGATGGGACAGGGATGGCTACACCTTC. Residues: CARWDRDGYTF.

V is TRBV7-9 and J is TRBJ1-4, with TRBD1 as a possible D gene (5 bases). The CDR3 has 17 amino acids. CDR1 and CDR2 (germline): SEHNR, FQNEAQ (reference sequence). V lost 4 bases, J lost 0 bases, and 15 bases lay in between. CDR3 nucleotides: TGTGCCAGCAGCTCAGACCCCAGGGTTGCAACTAATGAAAAACTGTTTTTT. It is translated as CASSSDPRVATNEKLFF.

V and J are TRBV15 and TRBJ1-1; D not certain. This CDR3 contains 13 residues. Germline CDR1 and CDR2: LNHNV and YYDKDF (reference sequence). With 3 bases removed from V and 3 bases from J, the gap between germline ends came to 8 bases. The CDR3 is CATSSKRDTEAFF. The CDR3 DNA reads TGTGCCACCAGCAGCAAGAGGGACACTGAAGCTTTCTTT. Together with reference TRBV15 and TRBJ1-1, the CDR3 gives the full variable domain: DAMVIQNPRYQVTQFGKPVTLSCSQTLNHNVMYWYQQKSSQAPKLLFHYYDKDFNNEADTPDNFQSRRPNTSFCFLDIRSPGLGDTAMYLCATSSKRDTEAFFGQGTRLTVV.